What follows describes a single T cell receptor beta chain. The antigen is not known. These data are taken from a study of shared clonotypes between healthy human individuals. Looking at the study overall: Per-donor plates numbered three CD4 naive, three CD4 memory, two CD8 naive and one CD8 memory. Study-level findings and limits: The sole specimen, blood, was sampled, and tissue repertoires likely differ.

Deep was the level used in running the assay. Original analysis: Filtering differed, since immunoSEQ gave only junction sequences and no quality scores. The repertoire was sequenced with immunoSEQ multiplex PCR; TCRdb's copy has only in-frame clones and lacks some. V, J and clone size reflect that table, while D and trimming were determined from the DNA. The sample consists of some 2 million clones, roughly 95% of them appearing once. CDR1 is SGHTA and CDR2 is FQGNSA in the germline V gene. V shed 2 bases, J shed 3 bases, and the junction held 2 bases outside the gene matches. The CDR3 has 14 amino acids.

The TCR comes from a man aged 18 to 30 in good health. The sequenced sample consisted of naive CD4+ T cells sorted from blood. As for subset: CD45RA+ positively selected. The chain is built from TRBV7-2 and TRBJ2-5; 8 positions match TRBD1. The CDR3 DNA sequence: TGTGCCAGCAGCTTAAGACAGGGGAAAGAGACCCAGTACTTC. Translation: CASSLRQGKETQYF.